Shown below are 9 T cell receptor beta chains from a single sample sequenced in a study of blood T cell repertoires in COVID-19. Method: immunoSEQ multiplex PCR; TCRdb's copy keeps in-frame clones and lacks some. The repertoire holds a few hundred thousand clones, roughly 86% seen once, with approximately 10% in the top ten. Sequenced material: peripheral blood. The source is a woman in her thirties with COVID-19, enrolled during active disease.

The chain is built from TRBV18 and TRBJ1-2, with TRBD1 matching 8 bases. The CDR3 runs 16 residues. Germline V CDR1 and CDR2: KGHSH, LQKENI. V shed 2 bases, J shed 8 bases, and the junction held 13 bases outside the gene matches. In nucleotides, the CDR3 is TGTGCCAGCTCACCAAGAGTACCCGGACAGGGTGAAGGCTACACCTTC. This translates into CASSPRVPGQGEGYTF.

This CDR3 reads CASSYTLTGAKSEAFF. CDR3 in DNA: TGTGCCAGCAGTTACACTTTAACAGGGGCTAAGTCTGAAGCTTTCTTT. The rearrangement links TRBV6-5 to TRBJ1-1; 7 positions agree with TRBD1. Germline CDR1 is MNHEY and CDR2 is SVGAGI. The V gene end was trimmed by 2 bases and the J gene end by 6 bases; junction bases not matched to a gene: 12. The CDR3 consists of 16 residues.

The genes are TRBV24-1 and TRBJ2-5; 9 nucleotides match TRBD1. Germline V CDR1 and CDR2: KGHDR, SFDVKD. The trim removed 12 bases at V and 7 bases at J, leaving 5 bases unmatched. CDR3 size: 11 residues. The CDR3 nucleotides are TGTGCCTCGGGACAGGGTGGGACCCAGTACTTC. Translation gives CASGQGGTQYF.

The chain is built from TRBV6-6 and TRBJ1-4, with D uncertain. Per the germline V gene, CDR1 is MNHNY and CDR2 is SVGAGI (reference sequence). The CDR3 runs to 16 residues. Trimming shortened V by 5 bases and J by 0 bases, and 13 bases separated the two germline ends. The CDR3 protein is CASSPSHGATNEKLFF. The CDR3 DNA reads as TGTGCCAGCAGTCCCTCCCACGGTGCAACTAATGAAAAACTGTTTTTT.

The CDR3 DNA reads TGCGCCAGCAGACCCACAGGGTTCCAAGAGACCCAGTACTTC. Its translation: CASRPTGFQETQYF. V gene TRBV5-1 combines with J gene TRBJ2-5; weak D call: TRBD1 (6 bases). V lost 5 bases to trimming and J lost 1 base, with 12 bases between them. The CDR3 totals 14 residues. Per germline, CDR1 SGHRS and CDR2 YFSETQ.

The rearrangement links TRBV27 to TRBJ2-1; D not resolved. V shed 9 bases and J shed 6 bases, with 12 bases lying between them. This CDR3 is built from 12 residues. Germline CDR1 and CDR2: MNHEY and SMNVEV (reference sequence). The CDR3 bases are TGTGCCAGTGGTAGAGAGGCCAATGAGCAGTTCTTC. Residues: CASGREANEQFF.

The chain links TRBV18 to TRBJ1-1; 11 positions agree with TRBD1. The germline CDR1 and CDR2 sequences are KGHSH and LQKENI. The trim removed 1 base at V and 6 bases at J, leaving 1 base unmatched. The CDR3 runs 14 residues. DNA for the CDR3: TGTGCCAGCTCACCACGGGGACAGGGGGCTGAAGCTTTCTTT. As protein: CASSPRGQGAEAFF.

The count of this clone is one. The V and J genes are TRBV6-5 and TRBJ2-7, with 9 bases fitting TRBD2. Trimming took 6 bases from V and 3 from J; bases not matched to a gene: 6. This CDR3 comprises 14 residues. Looked up from germline, CDR1 is MNHEY and CDR2 is SVGAGI. In nucleotides, the CDR3 is TGTGCCAGCAGCCGCGGGACTAGCAGCTACGAGCAGTACTTC. It yields the protein CASSRGTSSYEQYF.

V is TRBV2 and J is TRBJ2-1; TRBD1 matches at 8 bases. Germline CDR1 reads SNHLY; CDR2 reads FYNNEI. The J segment lost 7 bases and the V segment lost 1 base, leaving 3 bases of the junction unmatched. The CDR3 has 14 amino acids. The CDR3 DNA reads TGTGCCAGCAGTGAAGGGACAGGGTTGAATGAGCAGTTCTTC. Residues: CASSEGTGLNEQFF.